Listed here are 8 T cell receptor beta chains from one sample, sequenced in a study of shared clonotypes between healthy human individuals (TCRdb year 2020). For the CD8 naive samples, CD45RO-negative cells were positively selected for CCR7, yielding a CD45RA+CCR7+ population from which TemRA cells were excluded. The receptor library was made with the immunoSEQ multiplex PCR assay. TCRdb limited this immuneACCESS table to in-frame rearrangements with V and J called. A share of clones is missing; checked studies link under half to unresolved V genes, and the rest is unexplained. Here the sample has hundreds of thousands of clones; around 96% occur a single time. The biggest ten clones account for around 0.1% of the sample. The sequenced sample consisted of naive CD8+ T cells sorted from blood. In light of the paper, this sample's cell subset or site label describes: CD45RA+CCR7+. These receptors all come from a woman aged 25 to 39 in good health.

The chain is built from TRBV28 and TRBJ2-7, with 12 bases identical to TRBD2. CDR1 is MDHEN, CDR2 SYDVKM, per germline. The CDR3 totals 14 residues. V shed 4 bases, J shed 3 bases, and the junction held 1 base outside the gene matches. The CDR3 spells CASSWTSGDYEQYF. In DNA form, the CDR3 reads TGTGCCAGCAGTTGGACTAGCGGGGACTACGAGCAGTACTTC.

The chain couples TRBV5-6 to TRBJ2-7; perhaps TRBD2 as D (6 bases). The length of the CDR3 is 14 residues. The germline V gene encodes CDR1 SGHDT and CDR2 YYEEEE. Trimming left V 0 bases short and J 6 bases short, with 13 bases between. The CDR3 region has the DNA TGTGCCAGCAGCTTGGTTTGGTCAGCGGGCGAGCAGTACTTC. It translates to CASSLVWSAGEQYF.

J is TRBJ2-7 and V is TRBV28, with 9 bases fitting TRBD2. This CDR3 region has 17 residues. V lost 1 base, J lost 6 bases, and 13 bases stayed unmatched. In germline, CDR1 is MDHEN, CDR2 SYDVKM. For the CDR3, the DNA is TGTGCCAGCAGTTTATCTGCTAGCGGGACCCCATCTCGCGAGCAGTACTTC. Its protein product is CASSLSASGTPSREQYF. The full variable domain, with the rest looked up from reference TRBV28 and TRBJ2-7, is DVKVTQSSRYLVKRTGEKVFLECVQDMDHENMFWYRQDPGLGLRLIYFSYDVKMKEKGDIPEGYSVSREKKERFSLILESASTNQTSMYLCASSLSASGTPSREQYFGPGTRLTVT.

The gene calls are TRBV25-1 and TRBJ1-2; D possibly corresponds to TRBD1 (5 bases). With 4 bases removed from V and 8 bases from J, the gap between germline ends came to 23 bases. Germline CDR1 MGHDK, CDR2 SYGVNS. The CDR3 is 16 amino acids. In DNA, the CDR3 is TGTGCCAGCAGTGCCGGGGGGTTATATGGGACCTGGGGCTACACCTTC. This gives the protein CASSAGGLYGTWGYTF.

The chain uses TRBV25-1 and TRBJ2-3; 9 nucleotides align to TRBD2. The CDR3 has 17 amino acids. Germline V gene sequence: CDR1 MGHDK, CDR2 SYGVNS. V was clipped by 3 bases and J by 3 bases; unmatched bases: 10. This CDR3 is CASSDPLPSGMTDTQYF. The CDR3 nucleotides are TGTGCCAGCAGTGATCCCCTTCCTAGCGGGATGACAGATACGCAGTATTTT.

The chain joins TRBV7-9 to TRBJ1-1; D uncertain. CDR1 is SEHNR and CDR2 is FQNEAQ in the germline V gene (reference sequence). V lost 3 bases to trimming and J lost 4 bases, with 12 bases between them. The CDR3 is 14 residues long. CDR3 loop: CASSFGREVTEAFF. DNA for the CDR3: TGTGCCAGCAGCTTCGGAAGGGAGGTCACTGAAGCTTTCTTT.

The genes are TRBV11-2 and TRBJ2-7, with 8 bases identical to TRBD2. This CDR3 contains 17 residues. The trim removed 5 bases at V and 5 bases at J, leaving 17 bases unmatched. CDR1 is SGHAT and CDR2 is FQNNGV in the germline V gene. Written as DNA, the CDR3 is TGTGCCAGCAGCCCGGGGCTAGCGGGTCCTATAGCCCACGAGCAGTACTTC. Translated, it gives CASSPGLAGPIAHEQYF.

The genes are TRBV2 and TRBJ2-1, with TRBD2 matching over 12 bases. The CDR3 is 14 amino acids. V lost 6 bases, J lost 5 bases, and 2 bases stayed unmatched. The germline gives CDR1 SNHLY, CDR2 FYNNEI. The CDR3 DNA reads as TGTGCCAGCAGGGGACTAGCGGGTGACAATGAGCAGTTCTTC. This encodes CASRGLAGDNEQFF.